The 22 T cell receptor beta chains below come from one sample, sequenced in a study of tumor-infiltrating lymphocytes in primary liver carcinoma. The blood RNA (from unsorted whole blood) was obtained, and germline DNA was also extracted. Reverse transcription of roughly 470 ng total RNA with a constant-region primer produced TCR beta cDNA. Three nested multiplex PCR rounds, a slightly modified ARM-PCR method, built the TCR beta libraries. TRBV1-TRBV30 forward primers and a C-beta reverse primer were used in the first two PCR rounds, which each ran for around 11 cycles. In TCRdb, the multiplex PCR reads were re-called with MiXCR into one record per CDR3 protein. The repertoire holds roughly 180,000 distinct CDR3 sequences, with about 60% as singletons. Sequencing was done on a sample of peripheral blood. The receptors were gathered from a man aged 35 to 55 with primary liver carcinoma and hepatitis B virus infection.

Only a few counts were recorded for this clonotype. It may be a read error: a sequence one base away is much more abundant. The chain employs TRBV11-2 and TRBJ2-7, with 10 positions matching TRBD1. The CDR3 totals 14 residues. Germline CDR1 and CDR2: SGHAT and FQNNGV. This chain's CDR3 is CAGSFRDRGYEQYF. In DNA form, the CDR3 reads TGTGCCGGCAGCTTCCGGGACAGGGGCTACGAGCAGTACTTC. Together with reference TRBV11-2 and TRBJ2-7, the CDR3 gives the full variable domain: EAGVAQSPRYKIIEKRQSVAFWCNPISGHATLYWYQQILGQGPKLLIQFQNNGVVDDSQLPKDRFSAERLKGVDSTLKIQPAKLEDSAVYLCAGSFRDRGYEQYFGPGTRLTVT.

At least ten counts were recorded for this clonotype. The CDR3 DNA sequence: TGTGCCAGCAGACAAACTCCGGGGGACTACGAGCAGTACTTC. Its translation: CASRQTPGDYEQYF. The chain combines TRBV6-6 with TRBJ2-7; D is perhaps TRBD2 (6 bases). The germline V gene encodes CDR1 MNHNY and CDR2 SVGAGI (reference sequence). The ends were cut back, 6 bases at V and 3 bases at J, with 15 bases in the middle. CDR3 length equals 14 residues.

Notes on this clonotype: Given a much more abundant clone one base away, this may be a read error. The rearrangement links TRBV11-2 to TRBJ2-5; the D is unclear. The CDR3 runs 15 residues. V was pared by 1 base and J by 3 bases, with 12 bases between. In germline, CDR1 is SGHAT, CDR2 FQNNGV. The CDR3 sequence is CASSLGQEVKETQYF. DNA for the CDR3: TGTGCCAGCAGCTTAGGGCAGGAAGTAAAAGAGACCCAGTACTTC.

Details on this clonotype: The conserved phenylalanine or tryptophan normally closing the CDR3 is absent here, so this likely arose from a read error. The J gene is TRBJ2-1, the V gene TRBV6-1; 9 positions match TRBD2. CDR3 size: 19 residues. Losses at the gene ends were 4 bases for V and 6 bases for J; bases not matched to a gene: 19. Germline V gives CDR1 MNHNS, CDR2 SASEGT. The CDR3 region is CASSVAPPFSGGSPNEQFL. The CDR3 bases are TGTGCCAGCAGTGTCGCTCCCCCCTTCAGCGGGGGGTCCCCCAATGAGCAGTTCTTA.

To note about this clonotype: With a much larger clone just one base away, this may be a read error. J is TRBJ2-4 and V is TRBV11-2, with a tentative D call TRBD1 (5 bases). V lost 10 bases, J lost 5 bases, and 15 bases lay in between. The CDR3 is made up of 13 amino acids. Germline assignment: CDR1 SGHAT and CDR2 FQNNGV. The CDR3, as DNA: TGTGCCACAGGCAGGGATGGTCAAAACATTCAGTACTTC. The encoded protein is CATGRDGQNIQYF.

With respect to this clonotype: As the CDR3 is not closed by the conserved phenylalanine or tryptophan, this likely results from a read error. The chain employs TRBV5-6 and TRBJ2-7; perhaps TRBD2 as D (6 bases). CDR1 is SGHDT, CDR2 YYEEEE, per germline. The CDR3 is made up of 13 amino acids. V was trimmed by 6 bases and J by 3 bases, leaving 13 bases between them. The DNA of the CDR3 is TGTGCCAGCACCTTCGGGGGTCGCTACGAGCAGTACTTA. Its protein product is CASTFGGRYEQYL.

This clonotype was counted a few times. The genes are TRBV6-1 and TRBJ2-2; 13 bases are shared with TRBD2. CDR3 size: 16 residues. CDR1 and CDR2 from the germline V gene are MNHNS and SASEGT. The V and J ends lost 6 bases and 4 bases, in that order; junction bases with no gene match: 5. In DNA form, the CDR3 reads TGTGCCAGCAGGAAACTAGCGGGAGGGGGCACCGGGGAGCTGTTTTTT. Amino acids: CASRKLAGGGTGELFF.

This chain joins TRBV7-2 and TRBJ2-1, with D possibly being TRBD2 (5 bases). Trimming stripped 0 bases from V and 6 bases from J, with 15 bases between. In germline, CDR1 is SGHTA, CDR2 FQGNSA. The length of the CDR3 is 16 residues. The CDR3 bases are TGTGCCAGCAGCTTAGCTGGACTGGCGAGGACCAATGAGCAGTTCTTC. Its translation: CASSLAGLARTNEQFF.

This chain joins TRBV5-1 and TRBJ2-7; the D gene is possibly TRBD1 (6 bases). Trimming cost V 5 bases and J 6 bases, with 21 bases left between them. The germline CDR1 and CDR2 sequences are SGHRS and YFSETQ. The CDR3 sequence is 15 residues long. The CDR3 DNA sequence: TGCGCCAGCAGTACCCTTTTAACAGGGAAGCGCGAGCAGTACTTC. Its translation is CASSTLLTGKREQYF.

Points on this clonotype: A much larger clone lies a single base off, so this may be a read error. The chain couples TRBV11-2 to TRBJ2-5, with D tentatively TRBD2 (5 bases). In germline, CDR1 is SGHAT, CDR2 FQNNGV. CDR3 length: 12 residues. The ends were cut back, 5 bases at V and 3 bases at J, with 7 bases in the middle. The CDR3 sequence is CASSVREETQYF. The CDR3 DNA is TGTGCCAGCAGCGTGAGGGAAGAGACCCAGTACTTC.

The rearrangement links TRBV19 to TRBJ2-1; D unresolved. The CDR3 covers 14 residues. The V gene lost 6 bases and the J gene lost 9 bases, with 18 bases spanning the gap. Germline V gene lookup returns CDR1 LNHDA and CDR2 SQIVND (reference sequence). CDR3 DNA sequence: TGTGCCAGTAGCATCTCCATTTCGGGCGGTGAGCAGTTCTTC. Residues: CASSISISGGEQFF.

This clonotype was counted once. V gene TRBV6-1 combines with J gene TRBJ2-7, with D tentatively TRBD2 (6 bases). V lost 7 bases, J lost 2 bases, and 15 bases lay in between. CDR1 and CDR2 (germline): MNHNS, SASEGT. The CDR3 totals 14 residues. The CDR3 sequence: CASTSGVRTYEQYF. CDR3 nucleotides: TGTGCCAGCACCTCGGGGGTAAGGACCTACGAGCAGTACTTC.

A few counts support this clonotype. This chain joins TRBV4-1 and TRBJ2-7, with 7 bases that match TRBD1. In germline, CDR1 is MGHRA, CDR2 YSYEKL. With V trimmed by 0 bases and J by 2 bases, 7 bases remained unmatched. There are 16 residues in the CDR3. CDR3: CASSQEGTEWTYEQYF. The CDR3 nucleotides are TGCGCCAGCAGCCAAGAGGGGACAGAATGGACCTACGAGCAGTACTTC.

V and J are TRBV28 and TRBJ2-2, with D perhaps matching TRBD1 (5 bases). V gave up 1 base and J gave up 4 bases, with 10 bases separating them. This CDR3 spans 15 amino acids. Germline V lookup: CDR1 MDHEN, CDR2 SYDVKM. The CDR3 DNA follows: TGTGCCAGCAGTTTATCGTCAGGGCCCACCGGGGAGCTGTTTTTT. Protein product: CASSLSSGPTGELFF.

The chain links TRBV29-1 to TRBJ2-1; possible D gene TRBD1, 6 bases. The CDR3 has 14 residues. CDR1 and CDR2 from the germline V gene are SQVTM and ANQGSEA. V lost 4 bases, J lost 10 bases, and 20 bases lay in between. The CDR3 DNA is TGCAGCGTTGGGGGGCGGCAGGGAACCTACGAGCAGTTCTTC. It encodes CSVGGRQGTYEQFF.

This clonotype has only a few counts. The chain carries TRBV4-1 and TRBJ1-5; weak D call: TRBD1 (6 bases). Germline V gene lookup returns CDR1 MGHRA and CDR2 YSYEKL. Trimming left V 0 bases short and J 1 base short, with 16 bases between. This CDR3 region has 18 residues. The CDR3 DNA sequence: TGCGCCAGCAGCCAAGATCTGAGTGGGGGCGGGAGCAATCAGCCCCAGCATTTT. Protein: CASSQDLSGGGSNQPQHF.

Remarks on this clonotype: This may come from a read error, since a much larger clone is one base off. Here the CDR3 omits its conserved ending phenylalanine or tryptophan, so a read error is the likely source. The chain carries TRBV11-2 and TRBJ2-2; 9 bases fit TRBD1. Germline assignment: CDR1 SGHAT and CDR2 FQNNGV. J lost 7 bases, V lost 5 bases, and 5 bases had no gene match. The CDR3 covers 14 residues. CDR3 DNA sequence: TGTGCCAGCAGCATCCAGACAGGGGGCGGGGAGCTGTTTTCT. This codes for CASSIQTGGGELFS.

Remarks on this clonotype: Lacking the conserved final phenylalanine or tryptophan, this CDR3 likely reflects a read error. This chain connects TRBV6-5 to TRBJ2-7, with D perhaps matching TRBD1 (6 bases). The CDR3 covers 16 residues. The V and J ends lost 6 bases and 5 bases respectively, with 23 bases between them. The germline gives CDR1 MNHEY, CDR2 SVGAGI. CDR3 DNA sequence: TGTGCCAGCAGCAGGGGAGTGGACAGAAGGGTGAACGAGCAGTACCTC. It encodes CASSRGVDRRVNEQYL.

This clonotype was counted only a few times. The gene calls are TRBV12-3 or TRBV12-4 and TRBJ1-1; weak D call: TRBD1 (5 bases). This CDR3 region has 13 residues. The CDR3 spells CATAGDGNTEAFF. CDR3 bases: TGTGCAACCGCCGGGGACGGGAACACTGAAGCTTTCTTT.

The J gene is TRBJ2-1, the V gene TRBV29-1; TRBD1 matches at 9 bases. The trim removed 7 bases at V and 4 bases at J, leaving 5 bases unmatched. Germline values: CDR1 SQVTM, CDR2 ANQGSEA. CDR3 length equals 13 residues. Written as DNA, the CDR3 is TGCAGCGGTGACAGGGGGGGGTACAATGAGCAGTTCTTC. Protein sequence: CSGDRGGYNEQFF.

With regard to this clonotype: The missing conserved phenylalanine or tryptophan at the end of this CDR3 makes a read error likely. The V call is TRBV11-2, the J call TRBJ2-7; D gene uncertain. The germline V gene encodes CDR1 SGHAT and CDR2 FQNNGV. The CDR3 runs to 16 residues. Trimming took 1 base from V and 2 from J, leaving 15 bases between them. The CDR3 nucleotides are TGTGCCAGCAGCTTAGTTGAAAGGTTTATGGCCTACGAGCAGTACTTG. Its protein product is CASSLVERFMAYEQYL.

In regard to this clonotype: Because it lacks the conserved phenylalanine or tryptophan at the end, this CDR3 is likely a read error. The chain carries TRBV11-2 and TRBJ2-7, with D maybe TRBD1 (5 bases). The germline V gene has CDR1 SGHAT and CDR2 FQNNGV. The CDR3 contains 11 residues. CDR3 protein: CACSLWQGQYL. The CDR3 DNA sequence: TGTGCCTGCAGCTTATGGCAGGGGCAGTACCTC.